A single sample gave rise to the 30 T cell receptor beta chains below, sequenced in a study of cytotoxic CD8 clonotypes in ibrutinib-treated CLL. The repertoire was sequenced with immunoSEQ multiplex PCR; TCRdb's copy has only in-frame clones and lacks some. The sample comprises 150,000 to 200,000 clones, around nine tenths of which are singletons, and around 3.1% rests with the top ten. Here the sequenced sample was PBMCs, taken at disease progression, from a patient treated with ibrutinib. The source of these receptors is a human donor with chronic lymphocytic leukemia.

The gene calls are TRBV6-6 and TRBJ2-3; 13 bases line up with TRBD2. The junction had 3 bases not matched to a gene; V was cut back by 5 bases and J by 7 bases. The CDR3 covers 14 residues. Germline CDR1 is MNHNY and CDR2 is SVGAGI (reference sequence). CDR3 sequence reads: CASSKGTSGNTQYF. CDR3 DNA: TGTGCCAGCAGTAAAGGGACTAGCGGGAATACGCAGTATTTT.

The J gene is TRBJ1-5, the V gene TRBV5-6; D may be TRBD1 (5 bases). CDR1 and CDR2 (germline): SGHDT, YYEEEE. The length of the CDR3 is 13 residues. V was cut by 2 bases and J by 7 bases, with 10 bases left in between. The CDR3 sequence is CASSFARDQPQHF. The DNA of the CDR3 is TGTGCCAGCAGCTTCGCCAGGGACCAGCCCCAGCATTTT.

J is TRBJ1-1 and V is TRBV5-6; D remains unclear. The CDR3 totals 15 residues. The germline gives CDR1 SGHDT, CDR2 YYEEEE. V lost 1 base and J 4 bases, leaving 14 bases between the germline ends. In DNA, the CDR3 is TGTGCCAGCAGCTTGTACACAGCGGGTAGCACTGAAGCTTTCTTT. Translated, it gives CASSLYTAGSTEAFF.

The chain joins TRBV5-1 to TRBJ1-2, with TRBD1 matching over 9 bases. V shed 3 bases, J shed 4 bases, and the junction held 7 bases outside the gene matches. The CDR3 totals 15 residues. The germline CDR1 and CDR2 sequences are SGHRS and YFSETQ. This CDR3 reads CASSSSTGGIYGYTF. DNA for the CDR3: TGCGCCAGCAGCTCGTCGACAGGGGGAATCTATGGCTACACCTTC.

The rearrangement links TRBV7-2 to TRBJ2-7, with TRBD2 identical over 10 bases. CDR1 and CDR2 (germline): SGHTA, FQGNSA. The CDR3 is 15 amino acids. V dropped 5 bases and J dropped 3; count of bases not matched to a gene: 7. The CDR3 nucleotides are TGTGCCAGCAGCCTCGAGGGACTAGCGATCTACGAGCAGTACTTC. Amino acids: CASSLEGLAIYEQYF.

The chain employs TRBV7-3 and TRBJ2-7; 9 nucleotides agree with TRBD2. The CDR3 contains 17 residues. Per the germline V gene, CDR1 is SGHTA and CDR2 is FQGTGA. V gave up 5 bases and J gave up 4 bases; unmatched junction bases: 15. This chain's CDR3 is CASSPDLVAGAVYEQYF. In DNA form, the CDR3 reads TGTGCCAGCAGCCCCGACTTGGTAGCGGGAGCTGTTTACGAGCAGTACTTC.

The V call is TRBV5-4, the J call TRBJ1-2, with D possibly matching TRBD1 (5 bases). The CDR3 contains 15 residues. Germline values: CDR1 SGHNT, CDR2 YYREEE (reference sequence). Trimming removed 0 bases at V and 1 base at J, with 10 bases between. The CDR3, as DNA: TGTGCCAGCAGCTTGGCCGGGGGAATTAACTATGGCTACACCTTC. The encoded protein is CASSLAGGINYGYTF. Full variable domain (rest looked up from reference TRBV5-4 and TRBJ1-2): ETGVTQSPTHLIKTRGQQVTLRCSSQSGHNTVSWYQQALGQGPQFIFQYYREEENGRGNFPPRFSGLQFPNYSSELNVNALELDDSALYLCASSLAGGINYGYTFGSGTRLTVV.

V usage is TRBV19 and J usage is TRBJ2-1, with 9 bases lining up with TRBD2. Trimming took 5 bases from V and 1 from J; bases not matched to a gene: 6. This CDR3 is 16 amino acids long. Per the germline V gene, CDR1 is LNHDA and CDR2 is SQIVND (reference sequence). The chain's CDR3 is CASSLRSGRSYNEQFF. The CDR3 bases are TGTGCCAGTAGTCTAAGAAGCGGGAGGTCCTACAATGAGCAGTTCTTC.

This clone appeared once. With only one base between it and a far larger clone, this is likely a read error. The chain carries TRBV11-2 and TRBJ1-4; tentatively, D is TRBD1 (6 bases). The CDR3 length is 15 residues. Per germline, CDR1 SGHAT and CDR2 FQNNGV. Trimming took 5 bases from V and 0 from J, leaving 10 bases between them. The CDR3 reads CASSHGQSTNEKLFF. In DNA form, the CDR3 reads TGTGCCAGCAGCCACGGACAGTCAACTAATGAAAAACTGTTTTTT.

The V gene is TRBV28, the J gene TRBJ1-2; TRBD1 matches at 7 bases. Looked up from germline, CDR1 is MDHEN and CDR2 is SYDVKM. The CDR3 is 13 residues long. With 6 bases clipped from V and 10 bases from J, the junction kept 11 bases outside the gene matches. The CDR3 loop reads CASSRQGGFDYTF. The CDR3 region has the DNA TGTGCCAGCAGCCGACAGGGTGGATTCGACTACACCTTC.

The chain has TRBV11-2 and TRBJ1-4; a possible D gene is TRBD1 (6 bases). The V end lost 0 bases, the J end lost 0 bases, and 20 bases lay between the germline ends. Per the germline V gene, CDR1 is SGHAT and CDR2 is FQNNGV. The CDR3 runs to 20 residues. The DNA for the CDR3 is TGTGCCAGCAGCTTAGATGCGGTTCTTTCGACAGGTTCAACTAATGAAAAACTGTTTTTT. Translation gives CASSLDAVLSTGSTNEKLFF.

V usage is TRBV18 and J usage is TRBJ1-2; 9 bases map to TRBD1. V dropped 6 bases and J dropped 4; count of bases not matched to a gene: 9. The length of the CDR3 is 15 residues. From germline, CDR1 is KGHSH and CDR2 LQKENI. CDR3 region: CASSQTGGGSYGYTF. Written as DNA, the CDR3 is TGTGCCAGCTCGCAAACAGGGGGCGGAAGCTATGGCTACACCTTC.

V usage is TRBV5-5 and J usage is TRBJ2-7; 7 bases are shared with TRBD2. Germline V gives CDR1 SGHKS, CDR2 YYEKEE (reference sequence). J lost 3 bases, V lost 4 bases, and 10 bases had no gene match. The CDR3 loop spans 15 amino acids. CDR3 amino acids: CASSPAGVLGYEQYF. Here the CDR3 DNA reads TGTGCCAGCAGCCCCGCGGGGGTCCTCGGCTACGAGCAGTACTTC.

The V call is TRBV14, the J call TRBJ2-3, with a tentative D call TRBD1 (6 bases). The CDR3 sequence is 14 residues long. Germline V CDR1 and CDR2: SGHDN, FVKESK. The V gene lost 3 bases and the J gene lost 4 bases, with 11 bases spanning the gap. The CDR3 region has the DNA TGTGCCAGCAGCCAGGCAGGGGATCCAGATACGCAGTATTTT. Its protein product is CASSQAGDPDTQYF.

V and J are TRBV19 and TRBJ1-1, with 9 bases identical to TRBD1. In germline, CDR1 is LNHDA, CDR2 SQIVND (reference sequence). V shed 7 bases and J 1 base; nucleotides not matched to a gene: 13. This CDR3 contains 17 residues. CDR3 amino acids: CASNRLQGAWGNTEAFF. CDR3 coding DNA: TGTGCCAGTAATCGTTTACAGGGGGCGTGGGGGAACACTGAAGCTTTCTTT.

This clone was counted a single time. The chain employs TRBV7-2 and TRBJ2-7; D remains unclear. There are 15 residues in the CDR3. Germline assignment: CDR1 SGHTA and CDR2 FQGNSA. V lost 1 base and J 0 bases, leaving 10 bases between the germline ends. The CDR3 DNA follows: TGTGCCAGCAGCTTAGGGCGGCAGACCTCCTACGAGCAGTACTTC. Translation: CASSLGRQTSYEQYF.

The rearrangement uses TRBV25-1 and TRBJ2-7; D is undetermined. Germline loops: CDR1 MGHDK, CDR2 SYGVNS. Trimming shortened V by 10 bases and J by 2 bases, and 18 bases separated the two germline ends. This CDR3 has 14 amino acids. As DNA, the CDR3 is TGTGCCACCGACAATCCTACTACGCCCTACGAGCAGTACTTC. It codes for CATDNPTTPYEQYF.

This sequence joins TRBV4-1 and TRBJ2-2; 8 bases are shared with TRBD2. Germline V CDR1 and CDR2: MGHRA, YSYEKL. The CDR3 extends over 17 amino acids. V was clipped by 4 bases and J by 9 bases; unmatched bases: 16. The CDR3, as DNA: TGCGCCAGCAGCCCCTTACGGGGACTAGGGAGCCAAAGGGAGCTGTTTTTT. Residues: CASSPLRGLGSQRELFF.

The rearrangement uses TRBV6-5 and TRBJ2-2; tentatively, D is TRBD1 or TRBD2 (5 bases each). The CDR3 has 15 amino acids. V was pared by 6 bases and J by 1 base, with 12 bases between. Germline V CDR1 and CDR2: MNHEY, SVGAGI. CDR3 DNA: TGTGCCAGCAGGACCGGGACGGGGAACACCGGGGAGCTGTTTTTT. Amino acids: CASRTGTGNTGELFF.

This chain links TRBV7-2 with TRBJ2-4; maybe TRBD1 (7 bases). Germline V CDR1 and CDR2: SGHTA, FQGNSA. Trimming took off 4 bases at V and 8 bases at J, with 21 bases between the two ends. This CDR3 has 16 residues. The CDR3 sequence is CASSWPPGGRWDIQYF. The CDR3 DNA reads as TGTGCCAGCAGCTGGCCTCCAGGGGGGCGTTGGGACATTCAGTACTTC.

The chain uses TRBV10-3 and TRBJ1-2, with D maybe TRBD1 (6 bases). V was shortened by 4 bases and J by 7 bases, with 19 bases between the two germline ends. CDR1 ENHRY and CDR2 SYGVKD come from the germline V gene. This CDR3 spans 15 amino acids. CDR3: CAISGGGVPSGGYTF. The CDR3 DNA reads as TGTGCCATCAGTGGAGGGGGAGTGCCCAGTGGTGGCTACACCTTC.

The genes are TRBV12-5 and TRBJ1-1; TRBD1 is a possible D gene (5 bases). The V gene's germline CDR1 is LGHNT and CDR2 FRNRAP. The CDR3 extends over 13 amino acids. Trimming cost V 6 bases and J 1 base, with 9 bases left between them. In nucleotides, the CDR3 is TGTGCTAGTGGACGAGGGACGAACACTGAAGCTTTCTTT. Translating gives CASGRGTNTEAFF.

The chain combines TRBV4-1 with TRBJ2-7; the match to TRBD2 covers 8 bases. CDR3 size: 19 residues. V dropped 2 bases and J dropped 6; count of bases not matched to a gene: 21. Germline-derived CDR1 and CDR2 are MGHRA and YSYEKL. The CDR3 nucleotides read TGCGCCAGCAGCCAATATGGTCCGCTAGCGGGCGAAGCGGAGGGCGAGCAGTACTTC. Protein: CASSQYGPLAGEAEGEQYF.

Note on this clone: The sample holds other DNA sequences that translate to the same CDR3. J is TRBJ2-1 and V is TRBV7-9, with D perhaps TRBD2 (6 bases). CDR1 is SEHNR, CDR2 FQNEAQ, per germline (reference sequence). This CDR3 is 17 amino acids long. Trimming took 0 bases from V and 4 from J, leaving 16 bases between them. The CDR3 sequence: CASSLARATRRYNEQFF. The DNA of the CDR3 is TGTGCCAGCAGCTTAGCGCGGGCGACTAGGAGATACAATGAGCAGTTCTTC.

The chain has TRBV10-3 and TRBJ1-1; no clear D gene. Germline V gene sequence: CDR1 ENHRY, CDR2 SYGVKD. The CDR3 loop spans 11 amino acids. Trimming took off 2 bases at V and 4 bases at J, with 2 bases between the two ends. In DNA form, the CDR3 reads TGTGCCATCAGTGAGGCCACTGAAGCTTTCTTT. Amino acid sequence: CAISEATEAFF.

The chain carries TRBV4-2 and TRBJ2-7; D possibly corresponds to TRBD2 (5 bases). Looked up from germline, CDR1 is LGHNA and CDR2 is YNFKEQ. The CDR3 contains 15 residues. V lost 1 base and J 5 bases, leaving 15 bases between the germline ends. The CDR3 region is CASSQVSGPSHEQYF. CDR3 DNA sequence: TGTGCCAGCAGCCAAGTGAGCGGTCCTAGCCACGAGCAGTACTTC.

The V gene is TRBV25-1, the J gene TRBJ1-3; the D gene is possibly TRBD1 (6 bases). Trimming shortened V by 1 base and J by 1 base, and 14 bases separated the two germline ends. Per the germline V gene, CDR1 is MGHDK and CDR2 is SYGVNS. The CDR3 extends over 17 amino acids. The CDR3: CASSESDRWSSGNTIYF. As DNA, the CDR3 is TGTGCCAGCAGTGAATCCGACAGGTGGTCTTCTGGAAACACCATATATTTT.

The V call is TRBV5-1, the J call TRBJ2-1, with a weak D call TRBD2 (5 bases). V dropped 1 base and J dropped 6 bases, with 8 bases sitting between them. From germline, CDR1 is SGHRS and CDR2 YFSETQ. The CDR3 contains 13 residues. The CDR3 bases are TGCGCCAGCAGCTTGAGTACTAGCAATGAGCAGTTCTTC. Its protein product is CASSLSTSNEQFF.

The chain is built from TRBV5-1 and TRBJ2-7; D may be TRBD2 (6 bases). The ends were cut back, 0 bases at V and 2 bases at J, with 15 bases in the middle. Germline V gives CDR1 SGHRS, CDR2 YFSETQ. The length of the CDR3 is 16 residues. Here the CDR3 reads CASSLGLAGITYEQYF. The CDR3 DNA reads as TGCGCCAGCAGCTTGGGGCTCGCGGGGATTACCTACGAGCAGTACTTC.

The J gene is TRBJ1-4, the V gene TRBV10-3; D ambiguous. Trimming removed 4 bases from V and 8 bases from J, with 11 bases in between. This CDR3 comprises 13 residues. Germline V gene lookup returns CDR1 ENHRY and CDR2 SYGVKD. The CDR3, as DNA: TGTGCCATCAGTGGAGGCGAGGGAGAAAAACTGTTTTTT. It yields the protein CAISGGEGEKLFF.